The T cell receptor beta chain under discussion was sequenced for a study of T cell responses to AZD1222 COVID-19 vaccine. Study observations and caveats: Clonal diversity was possibly underestimated; the donors were predominantly white British and more often female. Close to half of spike-specific TCRs reportedly recognize unmutated variant regions.

The CDR3 contains 15 residues. The J segment lost 6 bases and the V segment lost 0 bases, leaving 8 bases of the junction unmatched. Germline assignment: CDR1 SGHAT and CDR2 FQNNGV. Pooling covered second doses at about 4 or about 12 weeks. Assay used: immunoSEQ multiplex PCR; TCRdb lists only in-frame clones, some missing. The sample yields more than 90,000 clones, around nine tenths seen once. In the case of this clone: The antigen remains undetermined.

This chain connects TRBV11-2 to TRBJ2-7; 7 nucleotides agree with TRBD1. The receptor comes from an adult who received the AZD1222 COVID-19 vaccine. This sample comprised peripheral blood, obtained 28 days after the second AZD1222 dose. CDR3 sequence: CASSLDGTGVREQYF. DNA of the CDR3: TGTGCCAGCAGCTTAGATGGTACAGGGGTCCGCGAGCAGTACTTC.